Listed below are T cell receptor beta chains from one sample, sequenced in a study of regulatory T cells in long-lasting Graves disease. MiXCR was run by TCRdb on the multiplex PCR reads, yielding one entry per CDR3 protein. The sample includes about 530,000 distinct CDR3 sequences, about 16% of them seen just once. The same data also contributed to another study, on T cells in Graves' hyperthyroidism and ophthalmopathy.

The sequencing here drew on peripheral blood mononuclear cells (PBMCs), taken at new diagnosis, from a patient treated with antithyroid drugs. These receptors were obtained from a woman aged 40-60 years with Graves disease. CDR3s include the opening cysteine and the closing phenylalanine or tryptophan. A D gene is named only where the DNA matches it firmly. Some rows mark clone size as missing; the rest say once, few, many or name a class of expanded clone.

v_call	j_call	clone_size	d_call	cdr3_aa	cdr3_nt
TRBV5-1	TRBJ1-1	NA	NA	CASSLVGQAKAEAFF	TGCGCCAGCAGCTTGGTGGGGCAGGCAAAGGCTGAAGCTTTCTTT
TRBV2	TRBJ2-3	many	TRBD1	CASSEDRGQPTDTQYF	TGTGCCAGCAGTGAGGACAGGGGCCAACCCACAGATACGCAGTATTTT
TRBV24-1	TRBJ1-1	many	NA	CASTGILDLMNTEAFF	TGTGCCAGCACCGGGATCCTTGATCTAATGAACACTGAAGCTTTCTTT
TRBV9	TRBJ1-2	many	TRBD1	CASTGTGGDYGYTF	TGTGCCAGCACAGGGACAGGGGGCGACTATGGCTACACCTTC
TRBV5-6	TRBJ2-1	few	TRBD2	CASSTSGYIGNEQFF	TGTGCCAGCAGCACTAGCGGCTATATCGGCAATGAGCAGTTCTTC
TRBV28	TRBJ2-4	NA	NA	CASSDGVIQYF	TGTGCCAGCAGTGACGGGGTCATTCAGTACTTC
TRBV12-3/TRBV12-4	TRBJ2-1	many	TRBD2	CASSFMGSGGVMDLEQFF	TGTGCCAGCAGTTTCATGGGTAGCGGGGGGGTGATGGATTTGGAGCAGTTCTTC
TRBV5-1	TRBJ2-3	few	NA	CASSLAQSGDTQYF	TGCGCCAGCAGCTTGGCACAGTCGGGAGATACGCAGTATTTT
TRBV20-1	TRBJ2-7	NA	TRBD1	CSARDTGANWWEQYF	TGCAGTGCTAGAGATACAGGGGCCAACTGGTGGGAGCAGTACTTC
TRBV12-3/TRBV12-4	TRBJ1-4	many	TRBD1	CASTPTGGMNEKLFF	TGTGCCAGCACTCCGACAGGGGGTATGAACGAAAAACTGTTTTTT
TRBV13	TRBJ1-1	few	NA	CASSLGPLTEAFF	TGTGCCAGCAGCTTAGGCCCCCTGACTGAAGCTTTCTTT
TRBV10-3	TRBJ1-1	many	NA	CAISGGVTGSNTEAFF	TGTGCCATCAGTGGAGGGGTGACGGGTTCGAACACTGAAGCTTTCTTT
TRBV12-3/TRBV12-4	TRBJ1-2	many	NA	CASSPSGPNYGYTF	TGTGCCAGCAGCCCCTCGGGTCCTAACTATGGCTACACCTTC